Shown below are 5 T cell receptor beta chains from a single sample sequenced in a study of PD-L1 blockade in urothelial cancer (dated by TCRdb to 2016 to 2017). Library preparation was by the immunoSEQ multiplex PCR assay. Sourced from immuneACCESS, this table was stored by TCRdb with only in-frame sequences that have V and J called. A share of the clones is absent; for the studies checked, an unresolved V gene accounts for under half, and the remainder has no known explanation. The sample has 35,000 to 45,000 clones on record, roughly four fifths of them singletons. The ten largest clones represent roughly 7.1% of the sample. Per the publication, the time point label means: pretreatment peripheral blood. The specimen comprised PBMCs, sampled around atezolizumab (anti-PD-L1) treatment. The receptors stem from a man aged 55 to 70 with urothelial cancer.

V is TRBV30 and J is TRBJ2-1; D is unresolved. In germline, CDR1 is GTSNPN, CDR2 SVGIG (reference sequence). This CDR3 has 14 amino acids. V was shortened by 0 bases and J by 3 bases, with 9 bases between the two germline ends. CDR3 amino acids: CAWSVTRHYNEQFF. The CDR3 bases are TGTGCCTGGAGTGTAACCAGGCACTACAATGAGCAGTTCTTC.

This clone was recorded once. The chain combines TRBV5-1 with TRBJ2-1; the match to TRBD2 covers 9 bases. The CDR3 length is 15 residues. The germline CDR1 and CDR2 sequences are SGHRS and YFSETQ. After removal of 0 bases from V and 9 bases from J, the junction contained 7 bases not matched to a gene. Here the CDR3 reads CASSLGWRGGSEQFF. The DNA of the CDR3 is TGCGCCAGCAGCTTGGGATGGCGGGGGGGGTCTGAGCAGTTCTTC.

This clone was counted between two and nine times. The chain joins TRBV7-8 to TRBJ1-1; 7 bases match TRBD1. V shed 6 bases and J 4 bases; nucleotides not matched to a gene: 17. Germline V CDR1 and CDR2: SGHVS, FQNEAQ. The CDR3 is 17 residues long. CDR3 sequence: CASRPPIRQGLSTEAFF. CDR3 in DNA: TGTGCCAGCAGGCCACCCATAAGACAGGGTTTGAGCACTGAAGCTTTCTTT.

This chain connects TRBV7-9 to TRBJ2-3, with 7 bases fitting TRBD2. CDR1 SEHNR and CDR2 FQNEAQ come from the germline V gene (reference sequence). V was clipped by 1 base and J by 1 base; unmatched bases: 2. The CDR3 is 15 residues long. In nucleotides, the CDR3 is TGTGCCAGCAGCTTAGAAAGCGGGGGCACAGATACGCAGTATTTT. Translating gives CASSLESGGTDTQYF.

The chain recombines TRBV6-5 with TRBJ1-2; D gene unclear. V was pared by 7 bases and J by 0 bases, with 6 bases between. Germline V CDR1 and CDR2: MNHEY, SVGAGI. CDR3 length equals 12 residues. This CDR3 reads CASTSANYGYTF. The CDR3, as DNA: TGTGCCAGCACGTCGGCTAACTATGGCTACACCTTC.